This TCR beta chain stems from a study of shared clonotypes between healthy human individuals. The germline gives CDR1 SGHVS, CDR2 FNYEAQ. Trimming removed 5 bases at V and 7 bases at J, with 9 bases between. CDR3 length equals 12 residues. Study results and limitations: The sole specimen, blood, was sampled, and tissue repertoires likely differ. Clonotype sharing among donors likely depends on sequencing depth.

A remark on this clone: The antigen is undetermined.

Assay: immunoSEQ multiplex PCR; the TCRdb copy retains only in-frame clones and omits some. The sample lists about 450,000 clones, around 79% occurring once. The specimen was PBMCs. The receptor was derived from a woman aged 40 to 50 in good health. Some clones in this sample may be carry-over from other donors' samples. This chain joins TRBV7-6 and TRBJ2-1; D not certain. CDR3 sequence reads: CASSRSRNEQFF. In DNA, the CDR3 is TGTGCCAGCAGCCGTAGTAGGAATGAGCAGTTCTTC.